The rows below give T cell receptor beta chains drawn from one sample of a study of patients and donors after allogeneic stem cell transplantation. From the RT-PCR reads, TCRdb called clonotypes with MiXCR, one entry per CDR3 protein. The table has 150,000 to 200,000 distinct CDR3 sequences, roughly 30% seen once. Sequenced input: blood, either unsorted or a sorted T cell fraction (not recorded which). The receptors were gathered from a human donor who was either an allogeneic HSCT recipient or a stem cell or donor lymphocyte infusion donor (not recorded which). It is not recorded whose cells these are; they may come from a transplant donor. The CDR3 runs from the conserved cysteine through the conserved F or W. Fields, in order: J gene, V gene, clone size, D gene, CDR3 DNA, CDR3 protein. The D gene is left open where the match is weak. Clone size is not always given. Where it is, it says once, few, many or a class for expanded clones.

j_call: TRBJ1-3; v_call: TRBV5-1; clone_size: -; d_call: -; cdr3_nt: TGCGCCAGCAGCTTCAGTCGGGACGTTGGCACCATATATTTT; cdr3_aa: CASSFSRDVGTIYF
j_call: TRBJ2-2; v_call: TRBV6-5; clone_size: -; d_call: -; cdr3_nt: TGTGCCAGCAGCCCCCAGGGCAGGCGCACCGGGGAGCTGTTTTTT; cdr3_aa: CASSPQGRRTGELFF
j_call: TRBJ2-3; v_call: TRBV20-1; clone_size: -; d_call: TRBD2; cdr3_nt: TGCAGTGCTAGAAATAGCGGGAGCACAGATACGCAGTATTTT; cdr3_aa: CSARNSGSTDTQYF
j_call: TRBJ1-4; v_call: TRBV7-8; clone_size: -; d_call: TRBD1; cdr3_nt: TGTGCCAGCGGGACAGCCGGGCGGACAGGGGCTTTTTTT; cdr3_aa: CASGTAGRTGAFF
j_call: TRBJ1-2; v_call: TRBV29-1; clone_size: few; d_call: -; cdr3_nt: TGCAGCGTCCCCGGCGTCGGGCTCGGCTACACCTTC; cdr3_aa: CSVPGVGLGYTF
j_call: TRBJ2-7; v_call: TRBV24-1; clone_size: -; d_call: TRBD1; cdr3_nt: TGTGCCACCAGTGACCTGGGACAGGGCCTATCCTACGAGCAGTACTTC; cdr3_aa: CATSDLGQGLSYEQYF
j_call: TRBJ2-7; v_call: TRBV27; clone_size: few; d_call: TRBD1; cdr3_nt: TGTGCCAGCAGAGACCTCGGGACAGGGGTCCACGAGCAGTACTTC; cdr3_aa: CASRDLGTGVHEQYF
j_call: TRBJ2-3; v_call: TRBV20-1; clone_size: -; d_call: TRBD2; cdr3_nt: TGCAGTGAACTAGCGGGAGGAGGAACAGATACGCAGTATTTT; cdr3_aa: CSELAGGGTDTQYF
j_call: TRBJ1-6; v_call: TRBV28; clone_size: -; d_call: -; cdr3_nt: TGTGCCAGCAGTCGGAGGAATTCACCCCTCCACTTT; cdr3_aa: CASSRRNSPLHF
j_call: TRBJ1-5; v_call: TRBV18; clone_size: -; d_call: -; cdr3_nt: TGTGCCAGCTCACAAGGCAGCAATCAGCCCCAGCATTTT; cdr3_aa: CASSQGSNQPQHF
j_call: TRBJ2-1; v_call: TRBV6-2/TRBV6-3; clone_size: -; d_call: -; cdr3_nt: TGTGCCAGCAGTTATAACACATTTGATCCGTCCGATGAGCAGTTCTTC; cdr3_aa: CASSYNTFDPSDEQFF
j_call: TRBJ1-2; v_call: TRBV5-1; clone_size: -; d_call: -; cdr3_nt: TGCGCCAGCAGCTTAAGCCCGCAGGGACCGAGGGGCTACACCTTC; cdr3_aa: CASSLSPQGPRGYTF
j_call: TRBJ2-1; v_call: TRBV10-1; clone_size: -; d_call: -; cdr3_nt: TGCGCCAGCAGTGGGGGGTCCTACAATGAGCAGTTCTTC; cdr3_aa: CASSGGSYNEQFF
j_call: TRBJ2-7; v_call: TRBV18; clone_size: few; d_call: -; cdr3_nt: TGTGCCAGCTCACCAGGCGAGCCAGAGGCCCGGTACTTC; cdr3_aa: CASSPGEPEARYF
j_call: TRBJ2-2; v_call: TRBV7-9; clone_size: -; d_call: TRBD2; cdr3_nt: TGTGCCAGCAGCTCTAGCGGGAGGGCCGGCGGGGAGCTGTTTTTT; cdr3_aa: CASSSSGRAGGELFF
j_call: TRBJ2-3; v_call: TRBV4-1; clone_size: few; d_call: TRBD2; cdr3_nt: TGCGCCAGCAGCCAAGTTGCGGGAGGGAGCACAGATACGCAGTATTTT; cdr3_aa: CASSQVAGGSTDTQYF
j_call: TRBJ2-3; v_call: TRBV20-1; clone_size: once; d_call: TRBD2; cdr3_nt: TGCAGTGCCATCCTAGCGGGAGGATTAGATACGCAGTATTTT; cdr3_aa: CSAILAGGLDTQYF
j_call: TRBJ2-3; v_call: TRBV12-3/TRBV12-4; clone_size: few; d_call: TRBD2; cdr3_nt: TGTGCCAGCAGTTTAGGACTAGCAGAAGATACGCAGTATTTT; cdr3_aa: CASSLGLAEDTQYF
j_call: TRBJ1-1; v_call: TRBV5-1; clone_size: -; d_call: -; cdr3_nt: TGCGCCAGCAGCATAACGGTAGCCGGGAACACTGAAGCTTTCTTT; cdr3_aa: CASSITVAGNTEAFF
j_call: TRBJ2-2; v_call: TRBV11-3; clone_size: -; d_call: -; cdr3_nt: TGTGCCAGCAGCCACAGGGCGCACACCGGGGAGCTGTTTTTT; cdr3_aa: CASSHRAHTGELFF
j_call: TRBJ2-7; v_call: TRBV4-2; clone_size: -; d_call: TRBD1; cdr3_nt: TGTGCCAGCAGCCAACAAGGGGGCGGACGTGGGTCCTACGAGCAGTACTTC; cdr3_aa: CASSQQGGGRGSYEQYF
j_call: TRBJ2-2; v_call: TRBV12-3/TRBV12-4; clone_size: few; d_call: TRBD2; cdr3_nt: TGTGCCAGCAGGGGGAGGGCAGGAAACACCGGGGAGCTGTTTTTT; cdr3_aa: CASRGRAGNTGELFF
j_call: TRBJ1-2; v_call: TRBV29-1; clone_size: -; d_call: -; cdr3_nt: TGCAGCGTTGAAGATCTAGGCAGGGCAGGGGAAGGCTACACCTTC; cdr3_aa: CSVEDLGRAGEGYTF
j_call: TRBJ2-7; v_call: TRBV28; clone_size: -; d_call: TRBD1; cdr3_nt: TGTGCCAGCTTCAGGACAGGGATCTCCTACGAGCAGTACTTC; cdr3_aa: CASFRTGISYEQYF
j_call: TRBJ2-4; v_call: TRBV4-2; clone_size: -; d_call: -; cdr3_nt: TGTGCCAGCAGCCCAAGTCACGGTACCAAAAACATTCAGTACTTC; cdr3_aa: CASSPSHGTKNIQYF
j_call: TRBJ2-7; v_call: TRBV4-2; clone_size: -; d_call: TRBD2; cdr3_nt: TGTGCCAGCAGCCAAGAGCGGGAGGGCCAACCCGGGCAGTACTTC; cdr3_aa: CASSQEREGQPGQYF
j_call: TRBJ2-1; v_call: TRBV6-2/TRBV6-3; clone_size: -; d_call: TRBD2; cdr3_nt: TGTGCCAGCAGGCCATCTAGCGGGAGCTCCTACAATGAGCAGTTCTTC; cdr3_aa: CASRPSSGSSYNEQFF
j_call: TRBJ2-1; v_call: TRBV20-1; clone_size: once; d_call: -; cdr3_nt: TGCAGTGCTAGAACCCAAAGCAACCTTGAGCAGTTCTTC; cdr3_aa: CSARTQSNLEQFF
j_call: TRBJ2-7; v_call: TRBV20-1; clone_size: once; d_call: -; cdr3_nt: TGCAGTGCGGTTCTAGGGGGAAGCTACGAGCAGTACTTC; cdr3_aa: CSAVLGGSYEQYF
j_call: TRBJ2-1; v_call: TRBV28; clone_size: -; d_call: TRBD2; cdr3_nt: TGTGCCAGCAGTTTAGTAATGGATAGCGGGCCCTACAATGAGCAGTTCTTC; cdr3_aa: CASSLVMDSGPYNEQFF
j_call: TRBJ1-6; v_call: TRBV19; clone_size: -; d_call: TRBD1; cdr3_nt: TGTGCCAGTAGGAATCGACAGGGGAATTATAATTCACCCCTCCACTTT; cdr3_aa: CASRNRQGNYNSPLHF
j_call: TRBJ2-7; v_call: TRBV4-2; clone_size: many; d_call: -; cdr3_nt: TGTGCCAGCAGCCAAGTCCGGGGGCGTGAGCAGTACTTC; cdr3_aa: CASSQVRGREQYF
j_call: TRBJ2-3; v_call: TRBV20-1; clone_size: few; d_call: -; cdr3_nt: TGCAGTGCTAGAATGCCTAATGCGCAGTATTTT; cdr3_aa: CSARMPNAQYF
j_call: TRBJ1-4; v_call: TRBV5-1; clone_size: few; d_call: TRBD1; cdr3_nt: TGCGCCAGCAGCTTGGCCCCGGGACAGCTGGGGGAAAAACTGTTTTTT; cdr3_aa: CASSLAPGQLGEKLFF
j_call: TRBJ1-3; v_call: TRBV6-5; clone_size: many; d_call: TRBD1; cdr3_nt: TGTGCCACCGCGACAGGGGCTTACTCTGGAAACACCATATATTTT; cdr3_aa: CATATGAYSGNTIYF
j_call: TRBJ2-1; v_call: TRBV14; clone_size: -; d_call: TRBD2; cdr3_nt: TGTGCCAGCAGCCAAGAACTAGCGGGCTACAATGAGCAGTTCTTC; cdr3_aa: CASSQELAGYNEQFF
j_call: TRBJ2-1; v_call: TRBV4-3; clone_size: few; d_call: TRBD2; cdr3_nt: TGCGCCAGCAGCCAACAATGGGCTAGCGGTACCTACAATGAGCAGTTCTTC; cdr3_aa: CASSQQWASGTYNEQFF
j_call: TRBJ1-6; v_call: TRBV5-6; clone_size: few; d_call: -; cdr3_nt: TGTGCCAGCAGCTTGTGGGGTCTTAATAATTCACCCCTCCACTTT; cdr3_aa: CASSLWGLNNSPLHF
j_call: TRBJ2-7; v_call: TRBV29-1; clone_size: few; d_call: TRBD2; cdr3_nt: TGCAGCGTTGCCGGGGGGGGCCTCTCCTACGAGCAGTACTTC; cdr3_aa: CSVAGGGLSYEQYF
j_call: TRBJ1-4; v_call: TRBV11-2; clone_size: -; d_call: -; cdr3_nt: TGTGCCAGCAGCTTAGCTAATGAAAAACTGTTTTTT; cdr3_aa: CASSLANEKLFF
j_call: TRBJ2-2; v_call: TRBV5-1; clone_size: -; d_call: -; cdr3_nt: TGCGCCAGCAGCTTCATGGATGGGGACACCGGGGAGCTGTTTTTT; cdr3_aa: CASSFMDGDTGELFF
j_call: TRBJ1-2; v_call: TRBV10-3; clone_size: few; d_call: -; cdr3_nt: TGTGCCATCAGTGAAACGGCCAGGGGTCCACACACCTTC; cdr3_aa: CAISETARGPHTF
j_call: TRBJ1-3; v_call: TRBV12-3/TRBV12-4; clone_size: -; d_call: -; cdr3_nt: TGTGCCAGCAGTTTAGGCCCTCACCGTGGAAACACCATATATTTT; cdr3_aa: CASSLGPHRGNTIYF
j_call: TRBJ2-3; v_call: TRBV29-1; clone_size: -; d_call: TRBD2; cdr3_nt: TGCAGCACTCGGATTAGCGGGAGGACCACAGATACGCAGTATTTT; cdr3_aa: CSTRISGRTTDTQYF
j_call: TRBJ2-7; v_call: TRBV29-1; clone_size: -; d_call: TRBD2; cdr3_nt: TGCAGCGTTTCCGCACTAGCGGGAACGGGCGAGCAGTACTTC; cdr3_aa: CSVSALAGTGEQYF
j_call: TRBJ1-1; v_call: TRBV29-1; clone_size: -; d_call: -; cdr3_nt: TGCAGCGTTGAAGATAGGAGGAAAGCTTTCTTT; cdr3_aa: CSVEDRRKAFF
j_call: TRBJ2-1; v_call: TRBV5-1; clone_size: -; d_call: TRBD2; cdr3_nt: TGCGCCAGCAGCCGGGGACTAGCGGGAGTCAATGAGCAGTTCTTC; cdr3_aa: CASSRGLAGVNEQFF
j_call: TRBJ1-1; v_call: TRBV5-5; clone_size: -; d_call: -; cdr3_nt: TGTGCCAGCAGCTTCTCAGGGGAGACTGAAGCTTTCTTT; cdr3_aa: CASSFSGETEAFF
j_call: TRBJ2-7; v_call: TRBV21-1; clone_size: few; d_call: -; cdr3_nt: TGTGCCAGCGGGACAAGGCCCTACGAGCAGTACTTC; cdr3_aa: CASGTRPYEQYF
j_call: TRBJ1-1; v_call: TRBV5-1; clone_size: few; d_call: -; cdr3_nt: TGCGCCAGCAGCTCCCCCTCCGGTGAGGCTTTCTTT; cdr3_aa: CASSSPSGEAFF
j_call: TRBJ1-5; v_call: TRBV28; clone_size: -; d_call: -; cdr3_nt: TGTGCCAGCAGTTTATGGGAGGGGAACAATCAGCCCCAGCATTTT; cdr3_aa: CASSLWEGNNQPQHF
j_call: TRBJ1-6; v_call: TRBV14; clone_size: many; d_call: TRBD1; cdr3_nt: TGTGCCAGCAGCCGGGGACAGGGGAATTCACCCCTCCACTTT; cdr3_aa: CASSRGQGNSPLHF
j_call: TRBJ2-1; v_call: TRBV9; clone_size: -; d_call: TRBD1; cdr3_nt: TGTGCCAGCAGCGTAGTCGGGACAGGGGGCTCCTACAATGAGCAGTTCTTC; cdr3_aa: CASSVVGTGGSYNEQFF
j_call: TRBJ2-3; v_call: TRBV7-2; clone_size: few; d_call: TRBD2; cdr3_nt: TGTGCCAGCAGCTTAAACGGGAGGGCAGATACGCAGTATTTT; cdr3_aa: CASSLNGRADTQYF
j_call: TRBJ2-7; v_call: TRBV18; clone_size: -; d_call: -; cdr3_nt: TGTGCCAGCTCACCAAGGACTGACTACGAGCAGTACTTC; cdr3_aa: CASSPRTDYEQYF
j_call: TRBJ2-3; v_call: TRBV4-3; clone_size: few; d_call: -; cdr3_nt: TGCGCCAGCAGCCAAGATCACGCGTTTAGCACAGATACGCAGTATTTT; cdr3_aa: CASSQDHAFSTDTQYF
j_call: TRBJ2-3; v_call: TRBV7-2; clone_size: -; d_call: TRBD2; cdr3_nt: TGTGCCAGCAGCTCGGGAGGGCCTGGCACAGATACGCAGTATTTT; cdr3_aa: CASSSGGPGTDTQYF
j_call: TRBJ1-5; v_call: TRBV3-1; clone_size: few; d_call: TRBD1; cdr3_nt: TGTGCCAGCAGCCAATACGGGACAGGGGATCAGCCCCAGCATTTT; cdr3_aa: CASSQYGTGDQPQHF
j_call: TRBJ2-1; v_call: TRBV29-1; clone_size: few; d_call: TRBD2; cdr3_nt: TGCAGCGTCGCCTCCGGGAGGGGAGAGCAGTTCTTC; cdr3_aa: CSVASGRGEQFF